This T cell receptor beta chain was sequenced during a study of technical replicates of blood from several donors. The germline gives CDR1 SEHNR, CDR2 FQNEAQ (reference sequence). Trimming removed 2 bases from V and 4 bases from J; junction bases left unmatched: 1. CDR3 size: 13 residues. Only in-frame clones appear in the TCRdb table, and some are missing; sequencing was by immunoSEQ multiplex PCR. Altogether roughly 76,000 clones are present, about 86% being singletons, with the ten largest covering 4.5% to 6%. The sequence derives from a human donor in good health. Some clones in this sample may be carry-over from other donors' samples. The source material was PBMCs. The chain recombines TRBV7-9 with TRBJ1-1, with 7 positions matching TRBD1. The CDR3 DNA reads as TGTGCCAGCAGCTTACCAGGGGGCACTGAAGCTTTCTTT. Protein sequence: CASSLPGGTEAFF.